A single T cell receptor (beta chain) is shown here with its context. Authors' methods: Amplification of reference gene primers provided the estimated nucleated cell counts. Assay used: immunoSEQ multiplex PCR; TCRdb lists only in-frame clones, some missing. That table supplies the V and J calls and clone size; D and trimming were determined from the DNA. This table has hundreds of thousands of clones, 85% to 90% appearing once. This entry is derived from a study of blood T cell repertoires in COVID-19. The overall study: Samples taken during acute and convalescent COVID-19 were collected in the United States, Italy and Spain. From T cells, B-cell-depleted T cells, or PBMCs came the material, which was cDNA or gDNA.

The CDR3 has 15 residues. Germline V gives CDR1 MGHRA, CDR2 YSYEKL. V was clipped by 7 bases and J by 1 base, with 14 bases between them. Input material: peripheral blood. The sequence came from a human donor in a cohort sampled during active COVID-19. J is TRBJ2-1 and V is TRBV4-1, with D perhaps matching TRBD2 (7 bases). CDR3 sequence (DNA): TGCGCCAGCAAAGGGGGGGCGGGGTCCTACAATGAGCAGTTCTTC. Translation: CASKGGAGSYNEQFF.